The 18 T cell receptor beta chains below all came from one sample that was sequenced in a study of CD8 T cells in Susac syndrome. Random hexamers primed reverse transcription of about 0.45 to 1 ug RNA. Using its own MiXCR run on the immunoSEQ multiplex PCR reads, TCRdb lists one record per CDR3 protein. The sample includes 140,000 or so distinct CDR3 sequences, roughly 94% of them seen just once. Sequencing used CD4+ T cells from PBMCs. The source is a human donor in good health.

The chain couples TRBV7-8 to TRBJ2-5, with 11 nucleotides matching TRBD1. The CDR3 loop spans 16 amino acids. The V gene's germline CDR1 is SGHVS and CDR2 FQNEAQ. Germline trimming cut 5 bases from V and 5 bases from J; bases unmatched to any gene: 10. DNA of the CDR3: TGTGCCAGCAGCGCGCGGACAGGGGGCGCGGGGGAGACCCAGTACTTC. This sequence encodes CASSARTGGAGETQYF. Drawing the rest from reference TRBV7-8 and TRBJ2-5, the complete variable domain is GAGVSQSPRYKVAKRGQDVALRCDPISGHVSLFWYQQALGQGPEFLTYFQNEAQLDKSGLPSDRFFAERPEGSVSTLKIQRTQQEDSAVYLCASSARTGGAGETQYFGPGTRLLVL.

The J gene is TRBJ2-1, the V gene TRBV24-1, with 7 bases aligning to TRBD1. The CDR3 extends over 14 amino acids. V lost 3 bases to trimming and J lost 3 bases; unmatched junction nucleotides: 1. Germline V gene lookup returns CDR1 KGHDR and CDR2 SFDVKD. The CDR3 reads CATSDRTGYNEQFF. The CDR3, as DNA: TGTGCCACCAGTGATCGGACAGGCTACAATGAGCAGTTCTTC.

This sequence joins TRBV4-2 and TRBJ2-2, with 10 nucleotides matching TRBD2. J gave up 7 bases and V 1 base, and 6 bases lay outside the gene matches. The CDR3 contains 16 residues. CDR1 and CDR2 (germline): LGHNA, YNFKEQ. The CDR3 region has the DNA TGTGCCAGCAGCCAAGGAGCGGGAGGGCCTAACGGGGAGCTGTTTTTT. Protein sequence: CASSQGAGGPNGELFF.

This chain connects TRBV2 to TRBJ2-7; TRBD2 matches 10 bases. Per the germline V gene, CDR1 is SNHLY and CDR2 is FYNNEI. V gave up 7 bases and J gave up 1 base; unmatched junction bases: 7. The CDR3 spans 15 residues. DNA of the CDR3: TGTGCCAGCATCCAGCGGGAGGGAGGTTCCTACGAGCAGTACTTC. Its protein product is CASIQREGGSYEQYF. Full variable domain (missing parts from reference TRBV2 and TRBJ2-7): EPEVTQTPSHQVTQMGQEVILRCVPISNHLYFYWYRQILGQKVEFLVSFYNNEISEKSEIFDDQFSVERPDGSNFTLKIRSTKLEDSAMYFCASIQREGGSYEQYFGPGTRLTVT.

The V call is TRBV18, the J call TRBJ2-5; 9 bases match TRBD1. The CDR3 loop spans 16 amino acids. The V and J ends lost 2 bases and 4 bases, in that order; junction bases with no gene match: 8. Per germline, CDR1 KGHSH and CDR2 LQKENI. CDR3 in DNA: TGTGCCAGCTCACCATTCCGGACAGGGGCTCGAGAGACCCAGTACTTC. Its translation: CASSPFRTGARETQYF.

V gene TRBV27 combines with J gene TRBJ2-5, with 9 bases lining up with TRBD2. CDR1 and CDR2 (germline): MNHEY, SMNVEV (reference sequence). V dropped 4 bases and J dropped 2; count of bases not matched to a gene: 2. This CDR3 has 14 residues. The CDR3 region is CASSSLAGQETQYF. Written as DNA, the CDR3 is TGTGCCAGCAGTTCTCTAGCGGGGCAAGAGACCCAGTACTTC.

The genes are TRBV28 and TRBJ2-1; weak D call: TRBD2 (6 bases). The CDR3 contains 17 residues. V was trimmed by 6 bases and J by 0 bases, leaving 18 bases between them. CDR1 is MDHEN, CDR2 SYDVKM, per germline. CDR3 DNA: TGTGCCAGCAGATCCCCGAGAGCGGGCGGCTCCTACAATGAGCAGTTCTTC. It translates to CASRSPRAGGSYNEQFF.

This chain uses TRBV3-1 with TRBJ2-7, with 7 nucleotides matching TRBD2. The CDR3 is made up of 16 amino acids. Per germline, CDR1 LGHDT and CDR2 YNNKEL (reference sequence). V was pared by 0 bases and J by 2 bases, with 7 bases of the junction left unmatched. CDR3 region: CASSQDMSGGAYEQYF. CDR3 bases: TGTGCCAGCAGCCAAGATATGAGTGGGGGGGCCTACGAGCAGTACTTC.

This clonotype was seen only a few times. The CDR3 DNA is TGTGCCTGGGCCCAGGGGGCCCTCACCAATGAGCAGTTCTTC. It is translated as CAWAQGALTNEQFF. The chain is built from TRBV30 and TRBJ2-1; 8 bases are a match to TRBD1. CDR1 is GTSNPN and CDR2 is SVGIG in the germline V gene (reference sequence). This CDR3 comprises 14 residues. V lost 5 bases, J lost 6 bases, and 9 bases stayed unmatched.

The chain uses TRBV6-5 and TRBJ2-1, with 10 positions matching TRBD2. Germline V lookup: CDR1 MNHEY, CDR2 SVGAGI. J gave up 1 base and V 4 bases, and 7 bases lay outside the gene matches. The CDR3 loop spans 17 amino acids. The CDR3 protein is CASSSFPSGGSYNEQFF. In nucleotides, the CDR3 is TGTGCCAGCAGTTCCTTCCCTAGCGGGGGTTCCTACAATGAGCAGTTCTTC.

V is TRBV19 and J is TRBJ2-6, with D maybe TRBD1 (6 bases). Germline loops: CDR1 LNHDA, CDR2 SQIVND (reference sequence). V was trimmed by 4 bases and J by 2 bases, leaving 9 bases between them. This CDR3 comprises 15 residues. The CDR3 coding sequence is TGTGCCAGTAGTACGACAGGAGCTGGGGCCAACGTCCTGACTTTC. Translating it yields CASSTTGAGANVLTF.

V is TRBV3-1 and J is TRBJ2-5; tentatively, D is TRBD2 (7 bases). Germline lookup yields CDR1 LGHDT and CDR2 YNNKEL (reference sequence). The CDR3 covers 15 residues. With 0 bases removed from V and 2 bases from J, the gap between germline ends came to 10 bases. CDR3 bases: TGTGCCAGCAGCCAAGACAGGGGAGGGCAAGAGACCCAGTACTTC. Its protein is CASSQDRGGQETQYF.

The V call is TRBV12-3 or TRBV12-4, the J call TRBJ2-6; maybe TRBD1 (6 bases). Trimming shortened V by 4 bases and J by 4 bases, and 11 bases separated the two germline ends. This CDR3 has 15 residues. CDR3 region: CASSSTGSGANVLTF. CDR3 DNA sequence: TGTGCCAGCAGTTCCACAGGGTCCGGGGCCAACGTCCTGACTTTC.

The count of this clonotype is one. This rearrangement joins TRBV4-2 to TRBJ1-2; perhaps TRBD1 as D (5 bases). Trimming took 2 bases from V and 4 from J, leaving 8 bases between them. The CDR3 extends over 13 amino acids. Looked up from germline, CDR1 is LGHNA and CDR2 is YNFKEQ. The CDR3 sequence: CASSQQGGYGYTF. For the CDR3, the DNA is TGTGCCAGCAGCCAACAGGGTGGCTATGGCTACACCTTC.

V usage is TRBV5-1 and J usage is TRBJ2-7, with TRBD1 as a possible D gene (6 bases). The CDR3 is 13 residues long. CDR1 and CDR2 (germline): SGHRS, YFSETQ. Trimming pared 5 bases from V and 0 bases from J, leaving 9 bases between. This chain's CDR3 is CASRDSNSYEQYF. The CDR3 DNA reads TGCGCCAGCAGGGACAGCAACTCCTACGAGCAGTACTTC. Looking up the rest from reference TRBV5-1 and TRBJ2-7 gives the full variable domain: KAGVTQTPRYLIKTRGQQVTLSCSPISGHRSVSWYQQTPGQGLQFLFEYFSETQRNKGNFPGRFSGRQFSNSRSEMNVSTLELGDSALYLCASRDSNSYEQYFGPGTRLTVT.

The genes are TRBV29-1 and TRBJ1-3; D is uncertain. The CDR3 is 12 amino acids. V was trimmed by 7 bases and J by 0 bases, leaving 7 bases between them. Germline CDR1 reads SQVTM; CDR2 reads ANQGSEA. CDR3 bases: TGCAGCGCTCTATACTCTGGAAACACCATATATTTT. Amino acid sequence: CSALYSGNTIYF.

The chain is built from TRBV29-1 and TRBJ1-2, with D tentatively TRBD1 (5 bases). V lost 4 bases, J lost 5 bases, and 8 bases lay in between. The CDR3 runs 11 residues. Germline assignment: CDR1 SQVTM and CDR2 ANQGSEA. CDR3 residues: CSVVQGYGYTF. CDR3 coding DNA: TGCAGCGTTGTGCAGGGTTATGGCTACACCTTC.

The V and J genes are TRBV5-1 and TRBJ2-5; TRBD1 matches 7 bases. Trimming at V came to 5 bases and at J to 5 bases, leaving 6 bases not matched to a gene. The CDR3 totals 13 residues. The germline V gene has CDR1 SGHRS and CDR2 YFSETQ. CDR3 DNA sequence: TGCGCCAGCAGAGACAGGGCCCGTGAGACCCAGTACTTC. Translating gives CASRDRARETQYF.